Listed below are T cell receptor beta chains from one sample, sequenced in a study of T cell repertoires in cytomegalovirus infection. TCRdb analysed the reads with MiXCR anew, one entry per CDR3 protein. This table holds around 540,000 distinct CDR3 sequences, around 35% found once. These receptors have no identified antigens. The sample in question was cultured PBMCs, obtained from culture after CMV antigen stimulation. The source of these receptors is a human donor in good health (CMV status not recorded). Some clones in this sample may be carry-over from other donors' samples. Each CDR3 is given with its conserved first and last residue. A D gene is named only where the DNA matches it firmly. Size values are once, few and many counts, or a class for expanded clones, and some rows have none.

CDR3nt: TGTGCCATCGCAAATGCTAATGAAAAACTGTTTTTT; CDR3aa: CAIANANEKLFF; d_gene: -; v_gene: TRBV28; j_gene: TRBJ1-4; abundance: -
CDR3nt: TGTGCCAGCAGCACCCGGGACGGAATCTATGGCTACACCTTC; CDR3aa: CASSTRDGIYGYTF; d_gene: -; v_gene: TRBV7-2; j_gene: TRBJ1-2; abundance: -
CDR3nt: TGCAGCGTTGAAGGACAGAAGAAAAACATTCAGTACTTC; CDR3aa: CSVEGQKKNIQYF; d_gene: -; v_gene: TRBV29-1; j_gene: TRBJ2-4; abundance: -
CDR3nt: TGTGCCAGCAGTTTTAGCGGGGACTACGAGCAGTACTTC; CDR3aa: CASSFSGDYEQYF; d_gene: TRBD2; v_gene: TRBV7-9; j_gene: TRBJ2-7; abundance: few
CDR3nt: TGTGCCATCAGGGACAGTCAAGATGAAAAACTGTTTTTT; CDR3aa: CAIRDSQDEKLFF; d_gene: -; v_gene: TRBV10-3; j_gene: TRBJ1-4; abundance: -
CDR3nt: TGTGCCAGCAGTGAAGGGGCCACTGAAGCTTTCTTT; CDR3aa: CASSEGATEAFF; d_gene: -; v_gene: TRBV6-1; j_gene: TRBJ1-1; abundance: few
CDR3nt: TGTGCCAGCAGCCCGACGGGTGTCGATGGCTACACCTTC; CDR3aa: CASSPTGVDGYTF; d_gene: -; v_gene: TRBV7-3; j_gene: TRBJ1-2; abundance: few
CDR3nt: TGTGCCAGCAGCTCCCGCCTGGGGCCTAGCACAGATACGCAGTATTTT; CDR3aa: CASSSRLGPSTDTQYF; d_gene: -; v_gene: TRBV11-2; j_gene: TRBJ2-3; abundance: few
CDR3nt: TGTGCCAGCAGCACAAGGACCGGGGAGCTGTTTTTT; CDR3aa: CASSTRTGELFF; d_gene: -; v_gene: TRBV27; j_gene: TRBJ2-2; abundance: few
CDR3nt: TGTGCCAGCACCGTCGGGCTAGCGGGAGTTGGCACCGGGGAGCTGTTTTTT; CDR3aa: CASTVGLAGVGTGELFF; d_gene: TRBD2; v_gene: TRBV28; j_gene: TRBJ2-2; abundance: -
CDR3nt: TGTGCCAGCAGCTTAACACAGGGGCGGTCTGATTATGGCTACACCTTC; CDR3aa: CASSLTQGRSDYGYTF; d_gene: TRBD1; v_gene: TRBV7-8; j_gene: TRBJ1-2; abundance: -
CDR3nt: TGTGCCAGCAGTTTAGGCCAGTTCAATCAGCCCCAGCATTTT; CDR3aa: CASSLGQFNQPQHF; d_gene: -; v_gene: TRBV12-3/TRBV12-4; j_gene: TRBJ1-5; abundance: -
CDR3nt: TGTGCCAGCAGCCAGACTAATTACTACGAGCAGTACTTC; CDR3aa: CASSQTNYYEQYF; d_gene: -; v_gene: TRBV4-2; j_gene: TRBJ2-7; abundance: -
CDR3nt: TGTGCCAGCTGCGACAGGGACTCTGGGGCCAACGTCCTGACTTTC; CDR3aa: CASCDRDSGANVLTF; d_gene: TRBD1; v_gene: TRBV19; j_gene: TRBJ2-6; abundance: -
CDR3nt: TGTGCCAGTCATGAATACGGGCTCTCCTACAATGAGCAGTTCTTC; CDR3aa: CASHEYGLSYNEQFF; d_gene: -; v_gene: TRBV12-3/TRBV12-4; j_gene: TRBJ2-1; abundance: -
CDR3nt: TGTGCCAGCACCTCGGCGGGGCGGGGGGAGCAGTACTTC; CDR3aa: CASTSAGRGEQYF; d_gene: TRBD2; v_gene: TRBV2; j_gene: TRBJ2-7; abundance: -
CDR3nt: TGTGCCATCAGTGAGTCCGGGGAGAGTTATCAGCCCCAGCATTTT; CDR3aa: CAISESGESYQPQHF; d_gene: -; v_gene: TRBV10-3; j_gene: TRBJ1-5; abundance: few
CDR3nt: TGTGCCACCAGTGATCCGAAGGGGGGAGGCACAGATACGCAGTATTTT; CDR3aa: CATSDPKGGGTDTQYF; d_gene: -; v_gene: TRBV24-1; j_gene: TRBJ2-3; abundance: -
CDR3nt: TGTGCTAGTGGTTCTACCTTACTGCGCTCTGGGGCCAACGTCCTGACTTTC; CDR3aa: CASGSTLLRSGANVLTF; d_gene: -; v_gene: TRBV12-5; j_gene: TRBJ2-6; abundance: few
CDR3nt: TGTGCCAGCAGTGAGACTAGCGGGGTCTCTTCCGAGCAGTACTTC; CDR3aa: CASSETSGVSSEQYF; d_gene: TRBD2; v_gene: TRBV28; j_gene: TRBJ2-7; abundance: few
CDR3nt: TGTGCCAGCAGTTACTCGGGGACAGGAATGAACACTGAAGCTTTCTTT; CDR3aa: CASSYSGTGMNTEAFF; d_gene: TRBD1; v_gene: TRBV6-2/TRBV6-3; j_gene: TRBJ1-1; abundance: -
CDR3nt: TGTGCCAGCAGTTACAGTGGCGGTTCAGGGAGCGGAGCTGAAAAAGCTTTCTTT; CDR3aa: CASSYSGGSGSGAEKAFF; d_gene: -; v_gene: TRBV6-5; j_gene: TRBJ1-1; abundance: -
CDR3nt: TGTGCCACCAGTGATGGCCGTTATAACTATGGCTACACCTTC; CDR3aa: CATSDGRYNYGYTF; d_gene: -; v_gene: TRBV24-1; j_gene: TRBJ1-2; abundance: -
CDR3nt: TGTGCCAGCAGCCTCCTAGCGGGATCGATGGAGACCCAGTACTTC; CDR3aa: CASSLLAGSMETQYF; d_gene: TRBD2; v_gene: TRBV7-9; j_gene: TRBJ2-5; abundance: many
CDR3nt: TGCAGTGCTAGAGAGGCGTTGAACACTGAAGCTTTCTTT; CDR3aa: CSAREALNTEAFF; d_gene: -; v_gene: TRBV20-1; j_gene: TRBJ1-1; abundance: many
CDR3nt: TGTGCCAGTAGACCCTACGACAGGTTCTCTGGAAACACCATATATTTT; CDR3aa: CASRPYDRFSGNTIYF; d_gene: -; v_gene: TRBV19; j_gene: TRBJ1-3; abundance: -
CDR3nt: TGTGCCAGCAGGGTGGGACGGAGCTCTGGAAACACCATATATTTT; CDR3aa: CASRVGRSSGNTIYF; d_gene: -; v_gene: TRBV6-5; j_gene: TRBJ1-3; abundance: few
CDR3nt: TGTGCCAGCAGTTTTAAAATGGCGAGCCTAGGGGAGACCCAGTACTTC; CDR3aa: CASSFKMASLGETQYF; d_gene: -; v_gene: TRBV12-3/TRBV12-4; j_gene: TRBJ2-5; abundance: -
CDR3nt: TGCGCCAGCAGCCAGGGGGCTGGACAATGGTCGCAGTTCTTC; CDR3aa: CASSQGAGQWSQFF; d_gene: -; v_gene: TRBV4-3; j_gene: TRBJ2-1; abundance: -
CDR3nt: TGTGCCAGCAGGGGGACTAGCGGAGGGGGTTCTTCCTACAATGAGCAGTTCTTC; CDR3aa: CASRGTSGGGSSYNEQFF; d_gene: TRBD2; v_gene: TRBV6-1; j_gene: TRBJ2-1; abundance: many
CDR3nt: TGTGCCAGCAGCTTCCGACCTAAGGGGACTACCGAGCAGTACTTC; CDR3aa: CASSFRPKGTTEQYF; d_gene: TRBD2; v_gene: TRBV5-6; j_gene: TRBJ2-7; abundance: -
CDR3nt: TGTGCCAGCAGCCCCCAAACCCATCCGGATGAGCAGTTCTTC; CDR3aa: CASSPQTHPDEQFF; d_gene: -; v_gene: TRBV7-4; j_gene: TRBJ2-1; abundance: -
CDR3nt: TGTGCCAGCACCCAAGGCGGGTCCTACAATGAGCAGTTCTTC; CDR3aa: CASTQGGSYNEQFF; d_gene: -; v_gene: TRBV6-6; j_gene: TRBJ2-1; abundance: -
CDR3nt: TGCAGCGTTCTAGCGGGAGGGGCAAACAATGAGCAGTTCTTC; CDR3aa: CSVLAGGANNEQFF; d_gene: TRBD2; v_gene: TRBV29-1; j_gene: TRBJ2-1; abundance: -
CDR3nt: TGTGCCAGCAGTTACTCCGCCGGGACAGGGACAGGCTACACCTTC; CDR3aa: CASSYSAGTGTGYTF; d_gene: TRBD1; v_gene: TRBV6-5; j_gene: TRBJ1-2; abundance: few
CDR3nt: TGTGCCAGCAGTTCGACTAGCCGAAGCACAGATACGCAGTATTTT; CDR3aa: CASSSTSRSTDTQYF; d_gene: TRBD2; v_gene: TRBV27; j_gene: TRBJ2-3; abundance: few